The clone carrying this T cell receptor (beta chain) has more than one count but fewer than ten. Its antigen is unidentified. There are 14 residues in the CDR3. In germline, CDR1 is SEHNR, CDR2 FQNEAQ (reference sequence). J was trimmed by 5 bases and V by 7 bases; bases with no gene match: 8. This record belongs to a study of cytomegalovirus exposure and HLA in healthy donors. Study as a whole: A subsequent analysis reported that the 120 validation repertoires were produced on the same platform that had also been used for the roughly 700 first-cohort repertoires. Whole-study findings and limits: The study put under 200 TCR beta chains on its list as cytomegalovirus-associated. The dataset shows that most TCR sequences were rare, while some public TCRs occurred in many donors. The classifier was said to identify cytomegalovirus status with high specificity and sensitivity.

This table comes from immunoSEQ multiplex PCR, and its TCRdb copy is limited to in-frame clones, with some not included. The table shows 250,000 to 350,000 clones, with approximately 90% occurring only once. The sequence was obtained from a woman aged 18-29 years in good health and CMV-seronegative. The specimen was PBMCs. This sequence joins TRBV7-9 and TRBJ1-1, with TRBD1 matching over 9 bases. For the CDR3, the DNA is TGTGCCAGCACGCACCGGGACAGGGAGACTGAAGCTTTCTTT. Protein product: CASTHRDRETEAFF.